The T cell receptor (beta chain) described here comes from a study of T cell changes during pregnancy in multiple sclerosis (dated by TCRdb to between 2018 and 2021). Study-level background: In women with multiple sclerosis, the researchers looked at how the T cell repertoire shifted as pregnancy progressed.

With regard to this clone: Its antigen has not been determined. One base away there is no much larger clone; base qualities are not given.

The library relied on the immunoSEQ multiplex PCR assay. TCRdb took over this immuneACCESS table, retaining in-frame rearrangements with V and J assigned. Such tables are incomplete; in checked studies, under half of the missing clones stem from an unresolved V gene, and the remainder is unexplained. In all, the sample holds fewer than 60,000 clones, and about 91% of those were seen once. Roughly 3.5% of the sample belongs to the ten largest clones. This specimen consisted of peripheral blood, obtained after pregnancy. The source is a female donor in good health, enrolled as a control in a pregnancy study.

The nucleotide sequence is given as TGTGCCTGGAGTGCGCCCGACAGGTTTTCACCCCTCCACTTT. It specifies CAWSAPDRFSPLHF. The rearranged segments are TRBV30 and TRBJ1-6; the D gene is possibly TRBD1, with 6 bases matching. V loses 1 base, J loses 9 bases, and the germline ends lie 13 bases apart. From a lookup of the germline V gene (reference sequence), CDR1 and CDR2 are GTSNPN and SVGIG. The CDR3 contains 14 residues, cysteine and phenylalanine counted. The DNA shown is the 42-base CDR3, in frame from base 1.